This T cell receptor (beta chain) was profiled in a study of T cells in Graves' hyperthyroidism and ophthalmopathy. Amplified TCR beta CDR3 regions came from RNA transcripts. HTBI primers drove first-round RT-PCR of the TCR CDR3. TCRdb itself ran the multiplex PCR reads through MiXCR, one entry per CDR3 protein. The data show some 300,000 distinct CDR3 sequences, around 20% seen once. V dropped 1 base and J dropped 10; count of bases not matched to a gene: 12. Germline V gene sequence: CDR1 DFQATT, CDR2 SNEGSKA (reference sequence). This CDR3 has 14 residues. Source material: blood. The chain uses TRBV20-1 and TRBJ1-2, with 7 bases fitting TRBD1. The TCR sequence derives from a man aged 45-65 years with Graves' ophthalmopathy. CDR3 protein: CSARVSGQVSAYTF. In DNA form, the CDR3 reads TGCAGTGCTAGAGTGTCAGGACAGGTTTCCGCCTACACCTTC.